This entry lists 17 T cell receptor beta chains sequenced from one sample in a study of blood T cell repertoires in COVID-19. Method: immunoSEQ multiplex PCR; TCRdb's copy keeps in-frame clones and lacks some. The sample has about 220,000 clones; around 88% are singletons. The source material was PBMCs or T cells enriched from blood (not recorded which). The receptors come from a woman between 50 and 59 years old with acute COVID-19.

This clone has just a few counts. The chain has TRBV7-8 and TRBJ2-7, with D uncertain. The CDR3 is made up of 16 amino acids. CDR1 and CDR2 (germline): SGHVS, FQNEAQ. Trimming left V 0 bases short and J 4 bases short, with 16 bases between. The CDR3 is CASSLALVLTSYEQYF. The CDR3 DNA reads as TGTGCCAGCAGCTTAGCGTTGGTACTGACAAGTTACGAGCAGTACTTC.

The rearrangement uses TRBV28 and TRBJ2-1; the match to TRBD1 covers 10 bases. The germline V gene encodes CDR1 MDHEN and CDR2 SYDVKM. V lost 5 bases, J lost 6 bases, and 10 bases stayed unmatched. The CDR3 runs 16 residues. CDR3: CASSPPLRDRGNEQFF. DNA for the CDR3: TGTGCCAGCAGTCCCCCCCTTCGGGACAGGGGCAATGAGCAGTTCTTC.

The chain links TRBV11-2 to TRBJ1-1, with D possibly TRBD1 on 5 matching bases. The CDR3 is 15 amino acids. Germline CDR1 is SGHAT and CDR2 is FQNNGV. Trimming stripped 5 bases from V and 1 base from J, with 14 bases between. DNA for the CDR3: TGTGCCAGCAGCAAACCAGGGAGGGGGAACACTGAAGCTTTCTTT. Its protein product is CASSKPGRGNTEAFF.

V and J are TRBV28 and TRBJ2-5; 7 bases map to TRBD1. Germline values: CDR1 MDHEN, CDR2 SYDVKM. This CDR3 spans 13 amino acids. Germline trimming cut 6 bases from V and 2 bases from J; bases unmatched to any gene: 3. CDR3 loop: CASRPGQQETQYF. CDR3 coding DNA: TGTGCCAGCAGGCCGGGACAGCAAGAGACCCAGTACTTC.

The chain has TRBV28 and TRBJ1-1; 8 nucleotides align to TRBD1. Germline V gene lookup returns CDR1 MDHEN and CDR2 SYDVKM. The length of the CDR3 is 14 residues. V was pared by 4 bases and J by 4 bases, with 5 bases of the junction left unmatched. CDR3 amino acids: CASSSGGTGTEAFF. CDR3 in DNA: TGTGCCAGCAGTTCTGGCGGGACAGGCACTGAAGCTTTCTTT. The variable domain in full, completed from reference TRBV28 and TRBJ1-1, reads DVKVTQSSRYLVKRTGEKVFLECVQDMDHENMFWYRQDPGLGLRLIYFSYDVKMKEKGDIPEGYSVSREKKERFSLILESASTNQTSMYLCASSSGGTGTEAFFGQGTRLTVV.

Written as DNA, the CDR3 is TGTGCCAGCAGCTCCCGGGGAGGGGCGGAGACCCAGTACTTC. Translating gives CASSSRGGAETQYF. The rearrangement links TRBV7-9 to TRBJ2-5, with 7 positions matching TRBD2. This CDR3 has 14 residues. Unmatched junction bases numbered 7, after V lost 4 bases and J lost 5 bases. Looked up from germline, CDR1 is SEHNR and CDR2 is FQNEAQ (reference sequence).

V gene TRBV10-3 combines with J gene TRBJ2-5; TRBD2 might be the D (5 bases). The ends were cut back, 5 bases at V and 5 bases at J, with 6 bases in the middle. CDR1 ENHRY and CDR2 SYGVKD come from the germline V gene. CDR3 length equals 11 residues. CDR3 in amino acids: CAISRGETQYF. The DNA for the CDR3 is TGTGCCATCAGTCGCGGGGAGACCCAGTACTTC.

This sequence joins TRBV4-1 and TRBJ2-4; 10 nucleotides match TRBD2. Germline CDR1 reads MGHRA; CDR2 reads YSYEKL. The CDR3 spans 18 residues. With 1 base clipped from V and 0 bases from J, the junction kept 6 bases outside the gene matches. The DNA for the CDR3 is TGCGCCAGCAGCCAAGGGACTAGCGGAATCTTAGCCAAAAACATTCAGTACTTC. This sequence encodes CASSQGTSGILAKNIQYF.

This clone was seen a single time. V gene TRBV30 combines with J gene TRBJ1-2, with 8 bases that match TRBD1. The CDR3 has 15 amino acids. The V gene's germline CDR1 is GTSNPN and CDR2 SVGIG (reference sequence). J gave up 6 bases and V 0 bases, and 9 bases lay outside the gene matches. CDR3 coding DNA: TGTGCCTGGAGTGTACAGACAGGGGTTGTAGATGGCTACACCTTC. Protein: CAWSVQTGVVDGYTF.

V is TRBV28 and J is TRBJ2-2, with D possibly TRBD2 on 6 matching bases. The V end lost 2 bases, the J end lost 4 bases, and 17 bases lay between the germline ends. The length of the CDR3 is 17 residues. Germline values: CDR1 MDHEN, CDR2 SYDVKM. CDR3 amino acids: CASSLRFRDLGTGELFF. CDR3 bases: TGTGCCAGCAGTTTAAGGTTCCGGGACTTAGGCACCGGGGAGCTGTTTTTT.

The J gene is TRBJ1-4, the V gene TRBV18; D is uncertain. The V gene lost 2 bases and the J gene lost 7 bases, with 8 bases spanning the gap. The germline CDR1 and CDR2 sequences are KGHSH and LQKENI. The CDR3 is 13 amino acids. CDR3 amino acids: CASSPALGEKLFF. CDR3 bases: TGTGCCAGCTCACCAGCCCTCGGTGAAAAACTGTTTTTT.

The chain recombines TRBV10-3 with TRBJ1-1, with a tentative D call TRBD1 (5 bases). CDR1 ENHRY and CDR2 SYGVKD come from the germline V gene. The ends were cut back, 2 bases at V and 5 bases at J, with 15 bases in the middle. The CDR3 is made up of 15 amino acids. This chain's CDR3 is CAISERRVEATEAFF. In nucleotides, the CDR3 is TGTGCCATCAGTGAGCGCAGGGTAGAAGCTACTGAAGCTTTCTTT.

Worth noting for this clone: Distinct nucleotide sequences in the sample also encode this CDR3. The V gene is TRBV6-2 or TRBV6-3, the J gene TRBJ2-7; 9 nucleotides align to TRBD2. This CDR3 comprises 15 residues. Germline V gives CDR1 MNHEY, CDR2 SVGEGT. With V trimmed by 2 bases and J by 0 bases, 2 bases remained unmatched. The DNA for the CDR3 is TGTGCCAGCAGTTACAGTAGCGGGAGCTCCTACGAGCAGTACTTC. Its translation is CASSYSSGSSYEQYF.

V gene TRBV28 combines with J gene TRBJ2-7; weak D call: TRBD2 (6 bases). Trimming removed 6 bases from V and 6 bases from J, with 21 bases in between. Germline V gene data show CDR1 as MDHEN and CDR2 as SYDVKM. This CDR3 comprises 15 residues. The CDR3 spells CASRGGAEYPAEQYF. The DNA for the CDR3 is TGTGCCAGCAGGGGAGGAGCGGAATACCCGGCCGAGCAGTACTTC.

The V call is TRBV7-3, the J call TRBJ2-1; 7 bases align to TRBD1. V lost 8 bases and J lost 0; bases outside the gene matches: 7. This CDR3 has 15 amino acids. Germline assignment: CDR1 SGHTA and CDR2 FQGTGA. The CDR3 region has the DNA TGTGCCAGCGCCCGGACAGGCGGCTCCTACAATGAGCAGTTCTTC. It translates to CASARTGGSYNEQFF.

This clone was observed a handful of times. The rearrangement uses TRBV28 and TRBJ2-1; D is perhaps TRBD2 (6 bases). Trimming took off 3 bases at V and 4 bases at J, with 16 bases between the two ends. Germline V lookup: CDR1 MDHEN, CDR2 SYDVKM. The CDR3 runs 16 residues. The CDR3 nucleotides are TGTGCCAGCAGTTTCGCGCTGACTAGTACGTACAATGAGCAGTTCTTC. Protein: CASSFALTSTYNEQFF.

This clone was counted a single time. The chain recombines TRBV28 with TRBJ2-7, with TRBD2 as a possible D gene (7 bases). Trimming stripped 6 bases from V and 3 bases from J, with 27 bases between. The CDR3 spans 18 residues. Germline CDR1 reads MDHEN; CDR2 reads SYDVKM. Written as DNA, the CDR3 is TGTGCCAGCAGACGTAGGGGGTGGGAGGGGCGCATGTTCTACGAGCAGTACTTC. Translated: CASRRRGWEGRMFYEQYF. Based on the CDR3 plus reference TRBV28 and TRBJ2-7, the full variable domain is DVKVTQSSRYLVKRTGEKVFLECVQDMDHENMFWYRQDPGLGLRLIYFSYDVKMKEKGDIPEGYSVSREKKERFSLILESASTNQTSMYLCASRRRGWEGRMFYEQYFGPGTRLTVT.